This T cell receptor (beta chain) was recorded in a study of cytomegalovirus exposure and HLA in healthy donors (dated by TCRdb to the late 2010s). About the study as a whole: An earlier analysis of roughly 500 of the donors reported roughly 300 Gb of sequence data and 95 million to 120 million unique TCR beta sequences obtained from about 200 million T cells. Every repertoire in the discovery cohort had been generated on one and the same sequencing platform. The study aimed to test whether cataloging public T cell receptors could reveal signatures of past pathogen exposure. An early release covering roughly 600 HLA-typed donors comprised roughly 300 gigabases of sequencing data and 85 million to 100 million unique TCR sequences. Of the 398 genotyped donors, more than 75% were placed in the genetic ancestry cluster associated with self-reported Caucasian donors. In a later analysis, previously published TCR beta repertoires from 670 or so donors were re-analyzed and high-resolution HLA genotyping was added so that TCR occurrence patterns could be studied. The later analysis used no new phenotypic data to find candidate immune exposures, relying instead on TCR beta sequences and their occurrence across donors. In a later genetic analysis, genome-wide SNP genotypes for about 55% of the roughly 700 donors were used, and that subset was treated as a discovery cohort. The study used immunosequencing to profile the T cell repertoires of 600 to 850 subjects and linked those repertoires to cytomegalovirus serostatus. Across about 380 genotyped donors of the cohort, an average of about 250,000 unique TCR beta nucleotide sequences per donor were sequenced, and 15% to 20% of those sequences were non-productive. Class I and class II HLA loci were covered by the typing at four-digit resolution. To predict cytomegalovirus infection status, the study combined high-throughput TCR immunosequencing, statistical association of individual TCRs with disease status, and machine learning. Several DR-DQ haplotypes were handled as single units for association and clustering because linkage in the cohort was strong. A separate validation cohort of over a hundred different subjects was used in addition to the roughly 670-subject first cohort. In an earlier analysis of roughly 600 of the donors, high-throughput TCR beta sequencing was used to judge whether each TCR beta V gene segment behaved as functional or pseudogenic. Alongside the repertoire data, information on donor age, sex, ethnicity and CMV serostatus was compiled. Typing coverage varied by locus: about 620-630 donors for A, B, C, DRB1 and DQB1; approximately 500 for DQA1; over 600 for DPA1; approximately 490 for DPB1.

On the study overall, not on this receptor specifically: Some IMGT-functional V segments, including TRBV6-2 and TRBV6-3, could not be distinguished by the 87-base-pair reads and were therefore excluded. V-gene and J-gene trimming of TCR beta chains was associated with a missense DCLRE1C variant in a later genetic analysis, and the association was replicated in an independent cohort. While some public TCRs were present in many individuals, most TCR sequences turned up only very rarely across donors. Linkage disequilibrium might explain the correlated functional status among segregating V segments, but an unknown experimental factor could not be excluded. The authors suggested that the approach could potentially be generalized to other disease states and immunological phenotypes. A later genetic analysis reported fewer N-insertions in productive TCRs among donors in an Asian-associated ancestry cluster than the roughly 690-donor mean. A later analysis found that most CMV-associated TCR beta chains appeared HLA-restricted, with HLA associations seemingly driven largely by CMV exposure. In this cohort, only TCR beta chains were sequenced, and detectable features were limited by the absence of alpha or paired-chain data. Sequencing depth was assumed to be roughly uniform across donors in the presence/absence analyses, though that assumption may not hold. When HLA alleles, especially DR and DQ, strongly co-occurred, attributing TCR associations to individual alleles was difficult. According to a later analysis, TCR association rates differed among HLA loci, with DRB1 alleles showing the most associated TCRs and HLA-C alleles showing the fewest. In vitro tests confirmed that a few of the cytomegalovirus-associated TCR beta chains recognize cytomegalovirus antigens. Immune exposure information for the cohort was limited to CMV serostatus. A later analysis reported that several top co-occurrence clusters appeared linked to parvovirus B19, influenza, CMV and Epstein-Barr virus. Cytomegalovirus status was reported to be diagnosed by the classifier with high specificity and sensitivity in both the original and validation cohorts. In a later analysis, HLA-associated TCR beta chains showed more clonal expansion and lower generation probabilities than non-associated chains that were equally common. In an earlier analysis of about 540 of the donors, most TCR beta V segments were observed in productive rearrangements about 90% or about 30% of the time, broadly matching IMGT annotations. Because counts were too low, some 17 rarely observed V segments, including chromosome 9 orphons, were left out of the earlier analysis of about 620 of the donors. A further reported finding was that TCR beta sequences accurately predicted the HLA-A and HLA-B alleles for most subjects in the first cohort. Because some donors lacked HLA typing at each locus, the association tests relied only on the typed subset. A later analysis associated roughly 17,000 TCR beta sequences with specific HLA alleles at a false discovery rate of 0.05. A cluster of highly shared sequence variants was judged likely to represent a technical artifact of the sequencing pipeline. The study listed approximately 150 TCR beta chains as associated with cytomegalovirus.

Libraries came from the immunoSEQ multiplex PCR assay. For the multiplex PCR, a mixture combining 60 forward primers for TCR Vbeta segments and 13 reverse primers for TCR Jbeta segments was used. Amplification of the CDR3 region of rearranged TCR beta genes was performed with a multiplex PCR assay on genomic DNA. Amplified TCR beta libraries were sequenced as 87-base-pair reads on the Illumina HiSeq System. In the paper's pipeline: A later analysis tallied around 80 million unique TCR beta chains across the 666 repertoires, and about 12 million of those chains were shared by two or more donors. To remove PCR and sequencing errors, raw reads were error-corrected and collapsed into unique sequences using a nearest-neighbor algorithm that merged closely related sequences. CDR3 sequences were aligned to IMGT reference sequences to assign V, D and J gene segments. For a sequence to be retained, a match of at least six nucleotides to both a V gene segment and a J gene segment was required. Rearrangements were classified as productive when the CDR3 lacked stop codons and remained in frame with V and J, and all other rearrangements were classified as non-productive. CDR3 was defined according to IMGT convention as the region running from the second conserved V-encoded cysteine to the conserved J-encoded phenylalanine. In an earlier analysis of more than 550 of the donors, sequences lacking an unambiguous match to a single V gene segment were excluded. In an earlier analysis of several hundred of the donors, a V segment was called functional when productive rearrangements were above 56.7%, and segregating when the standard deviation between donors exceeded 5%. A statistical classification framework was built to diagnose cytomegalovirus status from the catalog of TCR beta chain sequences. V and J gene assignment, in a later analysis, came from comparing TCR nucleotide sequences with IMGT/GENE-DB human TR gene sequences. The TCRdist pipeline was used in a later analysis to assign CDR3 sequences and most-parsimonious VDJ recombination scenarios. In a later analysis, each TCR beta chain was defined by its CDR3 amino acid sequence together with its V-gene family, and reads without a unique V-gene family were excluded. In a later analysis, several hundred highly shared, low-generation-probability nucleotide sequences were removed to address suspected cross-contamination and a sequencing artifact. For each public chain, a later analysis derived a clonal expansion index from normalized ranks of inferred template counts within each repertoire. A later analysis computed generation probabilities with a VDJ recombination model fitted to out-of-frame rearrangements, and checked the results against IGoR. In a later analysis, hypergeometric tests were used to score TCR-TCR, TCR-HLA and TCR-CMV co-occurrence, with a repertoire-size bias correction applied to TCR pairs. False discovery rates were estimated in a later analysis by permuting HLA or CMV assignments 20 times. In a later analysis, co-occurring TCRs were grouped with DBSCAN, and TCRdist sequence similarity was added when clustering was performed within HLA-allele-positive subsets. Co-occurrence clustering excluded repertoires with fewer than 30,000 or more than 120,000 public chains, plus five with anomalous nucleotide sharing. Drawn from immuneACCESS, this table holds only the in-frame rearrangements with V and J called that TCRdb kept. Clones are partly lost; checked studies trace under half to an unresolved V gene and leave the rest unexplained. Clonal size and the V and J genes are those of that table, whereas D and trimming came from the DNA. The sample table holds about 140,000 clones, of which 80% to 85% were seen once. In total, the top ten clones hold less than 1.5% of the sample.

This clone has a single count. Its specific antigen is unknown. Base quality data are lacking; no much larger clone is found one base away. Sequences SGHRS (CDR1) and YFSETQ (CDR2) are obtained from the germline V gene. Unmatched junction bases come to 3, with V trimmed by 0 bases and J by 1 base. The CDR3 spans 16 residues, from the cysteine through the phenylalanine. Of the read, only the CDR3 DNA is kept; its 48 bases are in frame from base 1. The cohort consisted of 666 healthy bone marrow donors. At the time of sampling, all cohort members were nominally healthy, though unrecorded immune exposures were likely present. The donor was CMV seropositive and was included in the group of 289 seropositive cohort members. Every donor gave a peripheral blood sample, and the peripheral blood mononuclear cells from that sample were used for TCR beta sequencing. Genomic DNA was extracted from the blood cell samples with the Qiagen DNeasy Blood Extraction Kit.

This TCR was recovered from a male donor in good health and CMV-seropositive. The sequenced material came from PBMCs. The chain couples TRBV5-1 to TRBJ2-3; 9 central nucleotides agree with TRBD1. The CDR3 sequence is CASSLADRGGTDTQYF. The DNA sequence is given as TGCGCCAGCAGCTTGGCGGACAGGGGAGGCACAGATACGCAGTATTTT.